This T cell receptor beta chain was identified during a study of monozygotic twins with inflammatory bowel disease. Study results and limitations: On the inverse Simpson index, IBD patients scored lower for TCRbeta diversity than healthy co-twins.

About this clonotype: Its specificity is not known.

For each CDR3 protein, TCRdb gives one entry from its re-call of the 5' RACE reads, without DNA. In all, the sample yields over 350,000 distinct CDR3 sequences. The germline V gene has CDR1 MNHEY and CDR2 SVGAGI. This CDR3 is 15 amino acids long. The specimen sequenced was blood. The receptor was derived from a human donor with ulcerative colitis or Crohn's disease, or a healthy co-twin of an affected twin (not recorded which). This rearrangement joins TRBV6-5 to TRBJ1-1. The CDR3 region is CASSYVRSKLAEAFF.